The rows below give T cell receptor beta chains drawn from one sample of a study of blood T cells in healthy people across ages. TCRdb reanalysed the 5' RACE reads using MiXCR and keeps one entry per CDR3 protein. The sample holds 2 million or so distinct CDR3 sequences, 49% seen once. Sequenced: blood. The source is a woman aged 40 to 50 in good health. Each CDR3 is given with its conserved first and last residue. D genes are given only for firm matches. Clone size is shown for a subset of rows, as once, few, many or a class of expanded clone.

abundance: once; j_gene: TRBJ1-5; v_gene: TRBV6-5; d_gene: NA; CDR3nt: TGTGCCAGCAGTTACCCAAGAGGAGGTCGGCGAAACTGGAGCAATCAGCCCCAGCATTTT; CDR3aa: CASSYPRGGRRNWSNQPQHF
abundance: NA; j_gene: TRBJ2-7; v_gene: TRBV15; d_gene: NA; CDR3nt: TGTGCCACCAGCAGAGTAGTGGGGGACCCCGGGACGGTCTCCTACGAGCAGTACTTC; CDR3aa: CATSRVVGDPGTVSYEQYF
abundance: NA; j_gene: TRBJ1-1; v_gene: TRBV4-1; d_gene: NA; CDR3nt: TGCGCCAGCAGCCAATGGGCTGAAGCTTTCTTT; CDR3aa: CASSQWAEAFF
abundance: NA; j_gene: TRBJ2-3; v_gene: TRBV5-6; d_gene: TRBD2; CDR3nt: TGTGCCAGCAGCCCTGCGGGGGGGATCACAGATACGCAGTATTTT; CDR3aa: CASSPAGGITDTQYF
abundance: few; j_gene: TRBJ2-7; v_gene: TRBV5-1; d_gene: NA; CDR3nt: TGCGCCAGCAGCTTGATGCAGGGGGGAACCTACGAGCAGTACTTC; CDR3aa: CASSLMQGGTYEQYF
abundance: few; j_gene: TRBJ2-3; v_gene: TRBV14; d_gene: NA; CDR3nt: TGTGCCAGCAGCCAAGATCTAAATACGCAGTATTTT; CDR3aa: CASSQDLNTQYF
abundance: few; j_gene: TRBJ2-6; v_gene: TRBV12-3/TRBV12-4; d_gene: NA; CDR3nt: TGTGCCAGCCAGCCGCAGGGAGACTCTGGGGCCAACGTCCTGACTTTC; CDR3aa: CASQPQGDSGANVLTF
abundance: NA; j_gene: TRBJ1-4; v_gene: TRBV7-2; d_gene: NA; CDR3nt: TGTGCCAGCAGCCACGGACTTGGAGCAGTTAATGAAAAACTGTTTTTT; CDR3aa: CASSHGLGAVNEKLFF
abundance: NA; j_gene: TRBJ2-5; v_gene: TRBV20-1; d_gene: NA; CDR3nt: TGCAGTGCGTCCGCGTTAGAGACCCAGTACTTC; CDR3aa: CSASALETQYF
abundance: NA; j_gene: TRBJ1-2; v_gene: TRBV3-1; d_gene: NA; CDR3nt: TGTGCCAGCAGCCATCGGTACGGCCCCTATGGCTACACCTTC; CDR3aa: CASSHRYGPYGYTF
abundance: NA; j_gene: TRBJ1-6; v_gene: TRBV9; d_gene: NA; CDR3nt: TGTGCCAGCAGCCCAAGACTATTACCGGGACCCCTCCACTTT; CDR3aa: CASSPRLLPGPLHF
abundance: NA; j_gene: TRBJ1-2; v_gene: TRBV20-1; d_gene: NA; CDR3nt: TGCAGTGAGGATGGCTACACCTTC; CDR3aa: CSEDGYTF
abundance: NA; j_gene: TRBJ2-3; v_gene: TRBV6-5; d_gene: NA; CDR3nt: TGTGTCAGCAGTTCGGAAGTAAGGGCAGATACGCAGTATTTT; CDR3aa: CVSSSEVRADTQYF
abundance: NA; j_gene: TRBJ2-1; v_gene: TRBV6-2/TRBV6-3; d_gene: TRBD2; CDR3nt: TGTGCCAGCAGTTACACTAGCGGAAGGTACAATGAGCAGTTCTTC; CDR3aa: CASSYTSGRYNEQFF
abundance: NA; j_gene: TRBJ2-5; v_gene: TRBV5-4; d_gene: TRBD2; CDR3nt: TGTGCCAGCAGCTGGGGAGTAAGTACGGCGGGAGAGCAGTACTTC; CDR3aa: CASSWGVSTAGEQYF
abundance: NA; j_gene: TRBJ2-3; v_gene: TRBV15; d_gene: TRBD2; CDR3nt: TGTGCCACCAGCAGATTAGCGGGGGGCATCACAGATACGCAGTATTTT; CDR3aa: CATSRLAGGITDTQYF
abundance: NA; j_gene: TRBJ1-5; v_gene: TRBV6-2/TRBV6-3; d_gene: TRBD1; CDR3nt: TGTGCCAGCAGTAGTAGACAGGGTAATAGCAATCAGCCCCAGCATTTT; CDR3aa: CASSSRQGNSNQPQHF
abundance: few; j_gene: TRBJ2-4; v_gene: TRBV6-1; d_gene: TRBD1; CDR3nt: TGTGCCAGCAGTGACCCGGGACAGGGAGCCAAAAACATTCAGTACTTC; CDR3aa: CASSDPGQGAKNIQYF
abundance: NA; j_gene: TRBJ2-3; v_gene: TRBV7-2; d_gene: NA; CDR3nt: TGTGCCAGCAGCTGGGTGTGGGGGGCCGGGGATACGCAGTATTTT; CDR3aa: CASSWVWGAGDTQYF
abundance: few; j_gene: TRBJ2-5; v_gene: TRBV29-1; d_gene: NA; CDR3nt: TGCAGCGTGCAAGTCGGGGAGACCCAGTACTTC; CDR3aa: CSVQVGETQYF
abundance: few; j_gene: TRBJ1-5; v_gene: TRBV6-1; d_gene: TRBD1; CDR3nt: TGTGCCAGCAGTGTGGGACAGGGAGTACAGCCCCAGCATTTT; CDR3aa: CASSVGQGVQPQHF
abundance: NA; j_gene: TRBJ2-6; v_gene: TRBV6-5; d_gene: NA; CDR3nt: TGTGCCAGCAAACTTTTAGGGGCCAACGTCCTGACTTTC; CDR3aa: CASKLLGANVLTF
abundance: few; j_gene: TRBJ1-2; v_gene: TRBV20-1; d_gene: NA; CDR3nt: TGCAGTGCCAGACAGGCTTTAAACTATGGCTACACCTTC; CDR3aa: CSARQALNYGYTF
abundance: few; j_gene: TRBJ2-1; v_gene: TRBV4-2; d_gene: NA; CDR3nt: TGTGCCAGCAGCCAAGGAGAGTTCGGCAATGAGCAGTTCTTC; CDR3aa: CASSQGEFGNEQFF
abundance: NA; j_gene: TRBJ2-1; v_gene: TRBV18; d_gene: NA; CDR3nt: TGTGCCAGCTCACCGAATATTGCGACAGGGAGGAATGAGCAGTTCTTC; CDR3aa: CASSPNIATGRNEQFF